These T cell receptor beta chains were read from a single sample in a study of vaccination effects on CD4 cells after COVID-19. These receptors have no identified antigens. This table comes from immunoSEQ multiplex PCR, and its TCRdb copy is limited to in-frame clones, with some not included. This sample has tens of thousands of clones, with 70% to 80% found just once. The sample here was CD4+ T cells from PBMCs cultured with HCoV-NL63 spike peptides, taken before COVID-19 vaccination. These receptors all come from a human donor who received a COVID-19 vaccine. CDR3s include the opening cysteine and the closing phenylalanine or tryptophan. Each record gives: CDR3 protein, CDR3 DNA, J gene, clone size, V gene, D gene. The D gene is left open where the match is weak. Size is stated for part of the rows, as once, few or many counts, or as a class when the clone is expanded.

CATLYRGSNQPQHF | TGTGCCACACTTTACAGGGGAAGCAATCAGCCCCAGCATTTT | TRBJ1-5 | NA | TRBV6-5 | TRBD1
CASRGQGNNSPLHF | TGTGCCAGCAGGGGGCAGGGAAATAATTCACCCCTCCACTTT | TRBJ1-6 | NA | TRBV9 | NA
CASSFWGRGDTQYF | TGTGCCAGCAGCTTTTGGGGGCGGGGGGATACGCAGTATTTT | TRBJ2-3 | few | TRBV5-4 | NA
CASSSTEGEGYTF | TGTGCCAGCAGCTCCACGGAAGGGGAGGGCTACACCTTC | TRBJ1-2 | NA | TRBV12-3/TRBV12-4 | NA
CASSPPATGANVLTF | TGTGCCAGCTCACCACCGGCCACGGGGGCCAACGTCCTGACTTTC | TRBJ2-6 | NA | TRBV18 | NA
CASSFAGNHYGYTF | TGTGCCAGCAGCTTTGCCGGGAACCACTATGGCTACACCTTC | TRBJ1-2 | NA | TRBV7-9 | NA
CATSDRTGRATDTQYF | TGTGCCACCAGTGATAGAACAGGTAGAGCCACAGATACGCAGTATTTT | TRBJ2-3 | NA | TRBV24-1 | NA
CASSLSGVLIYNEQFF | TGTGCCAGCAGTTTATCGGGGGTCCTAATCTACAATGAGCAGTTCTTC | TRBJ2-1 | NA | TRBV27 | NA
CASSPQGWETQYF | TGCGCCAGCAGCCCACAGGGGTGGGAGACCCAGTACTTC | TRBJ2-5 | few | TRBV5-1 | TRBD1
CAASGRTAASTDTQYF | TGTGCCGCCAGCGGACGAACCGCGGCTAGCACAGATACGCAGTATTTT | TRBJ2-3 | NA | TRBV10-3 | NA
CASGRVRGHTGELFF | TGTGCCAGCGGGAGGGTCAGGGGGCACACCGGGGAGCTGTTTTTT | TRBJ2-2 | few | TRBV2 | NA
CASSPSGVRETQYF | TGTGCCAGCAGCCCGTCGGGGGTGCGGGAGACCCAGTACTTC | TRBJ2-5 | NA | TRBV7-7 | NA
CASSALGTGGSGNTIYF | TGTGCCAGCAGCGCGCTTGGGACGGGCGGGTCTGGAAACACCATATATTTT | TRBJ1-3 | NA | TRBV9 | NA
CASSSGREDGYTF | TGCGCCAGCAGCTCGGGACGGGAGGATGGCTACACCTTC | TRBJ1-2 | NA | TRBV5-1 | NA
CASSLAGTGQPQHF | TGTGCCAGCAGTTTGGCGGGGACAGGACAGCCCCAGCATTTT | TRBJ1-5 | NA | TRBV28 | TRBD1
CSANRGGGTEAFF | TGCAGCGCAAACAGGGGTGGTGGCACTGAAGCTTTCTTT | TRBJ1-1 | NA | TRBV29-1 | TRBD1
CASSDPAGTIYF | TGTGCCAGCAGTGACCCAGCGGGCACCATATATTTT | TRBJ1-3 | few | TRBV2 | NA
CASSQGGDEQFF | TGTGCCAGCAGCCAAGGAGGCGATGAGCAGTTCTTC | TRBJ2-1 | NA | TRBV3-1/TRBV3-2 | NA
CASSLRVETQYF | TGTGCCAGCAGTTTACGGGTGGAGACCCAGTACTTC | TRBJ2-5 | NA | TRBV12-3/TRBV12-4 | NA
CASSPFQRGDQETQYF | TGTGCCAGCTCACCGTTCCAGCGGGGGGACCAAGAGACCCAGTACTTC | TRBJ2-5 | NA | TRBV18 | TRBD2
CASSFTGMNTEAFF | TGTGCCAGCAGCTTTACAGGCATGAACACTGAAGCTTTCTTT | TRBJ1-1 | NA | TRBV7-2 | NA
CASSPQWGGETQYF | TGCGCCAGCAGTCCTCAGTGGGGAGGGGAGACCCAGTACTTC | TRBJ2-5 | NA | TRBV23-1 | TRBD2
CASKNLQGNAFF | TGTGCCAGCAAAAACCTACAGGGTAATGCTTTCTTT | TRBJ1-1 | once | TRBV7-9 | NA
CASSGQGWTEAFF | TGTGCCAGCAGCGGCCAGGGTTGGACTGAAGCTTTCTTT | TRBJ1-1 | NA | TRBV4-2 | NA
CASRLSTGGSGELFF | TGTGCCAGCAGACTCTCGACAGGGGGGTCCGGGGAGCTGTTTTTT | TRBJ2-2 | NA | TRBV2 | TRBD1
CASSQDRGGGYGYTF | TGCGCCAGCAGCCAAGATCGGGGCGGGGGCTATGGCTACACCTTC | TRBJ1-2 | NA | TRBV4-3 | NA
CASSVAWTSGGQDTQYF | TGTGCCAGCAGCGTAGCTTGGACTAGCGGGGGTCAGGATACGCAGTATTTT | TRBJ2-3 | NA | TRBV9 | TRBD2
CASSLAPNTGELFF | TGTGCCAGCAGCTTAGCTCCGAACACCGGGGAGCTGTTTTTT | TRBJ2-2 | NA | TRBV7-7 | NA
CATSDGQKDQPQHF | TGTGCCACCAGTGACGGACAGAAGGATCAGCCCCAGCATTTT | TRBJ1-5 | NA | TRBV24-1 | NA
CASSVRGITEAFF | TGTGCCAGCAGTGTCAGGGGAATCACTGAAGCTTTCTTT | TRBJ1-1 | NA | TRBV7-9 | NA
CASSPPGATADTQYF | TGTGCCAGCTCACCGCCAGGGGCGACGGCCGATACGCAGTATTTT | TRBJ2-3 | NA | TRBV18 | NA
CATSVRGASYNEQFF | TGTGCCACCAGTGTAAGGGGGGCGAGCTACAATGAGCAGTTCTTC | TRBJ2-1 | NA | TRBV24-1 | NA
CASSHLYVAKNIQYF | TGTGCCAGCAGCCACCTGTATGTAGCCAAAAACATTCAGTACTTC | TRBJ2-4 | once | TRBV11-2 | NA
CASSPGAASETQYF | TGTGCCAGCTCACCAGGAGCAGCTTCAGAGACCCAGTACTTC | TRBJ2-5 | NA | TRBV18 | NA
CSVNRGGGNTIYF | TGCAGCGTAAACAGGGGTGGTGGAAACACCATATATTTT | TRBJ1-3 | NA | TRBV29-1 | TRBD1
CASSSASTDTQYF | TGTGCCAGCAGCTCCGCTAGCACAGATACGCAGTATTTT | TRBJ2-3 | once | TRBV11-2 | NA
CSVVPGGRPTGELFF | TGCAGCGTTGTTCCTGGGGGGAGGCCCACCGGGGAGCTGTTTTTT | TRBJ2-2 | NA | TRBV29-1 | NA
CASSQSLSGLYNSPLHF | TGTGCCAGCAGCCAAAGTTTATCGGGACTCTATAATTCACCCCTCCACTTT | TRBJ1-6 | NA | TRBV14 | NA
CASSRQGNTYGYTF | TGTGCCAGCAGCCGGCAGGGGAATACCTATGGCTACACCTTC | TRBJ1-2 | few | TRBV3-1/TRBV3-2 | NA
CASSEDRGHNEQFF | TGCGCCAGCAGTGAGGACAGGGGACACAATGAGCAGTTCTTC | TRBJ2-1 | NA | TRBV10-2 | TRBD1